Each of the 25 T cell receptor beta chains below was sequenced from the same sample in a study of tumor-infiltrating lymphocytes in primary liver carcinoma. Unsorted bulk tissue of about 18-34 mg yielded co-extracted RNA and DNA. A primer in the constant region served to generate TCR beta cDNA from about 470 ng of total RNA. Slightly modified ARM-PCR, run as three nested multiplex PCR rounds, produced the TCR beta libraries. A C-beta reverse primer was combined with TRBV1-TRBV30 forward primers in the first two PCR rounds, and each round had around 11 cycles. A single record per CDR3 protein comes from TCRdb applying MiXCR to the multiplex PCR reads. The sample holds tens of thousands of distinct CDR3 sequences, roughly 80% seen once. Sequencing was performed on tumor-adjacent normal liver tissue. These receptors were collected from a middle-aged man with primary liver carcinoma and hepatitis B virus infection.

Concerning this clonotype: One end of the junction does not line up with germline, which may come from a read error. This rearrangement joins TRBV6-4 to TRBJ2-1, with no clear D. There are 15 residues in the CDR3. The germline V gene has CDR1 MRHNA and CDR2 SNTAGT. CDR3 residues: CASSLAESSFNEQFF. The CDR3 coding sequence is TGTGCCAGCAGTCTGGCGGAGAGCTCCTTCAATGAGCAGTTCTTC.

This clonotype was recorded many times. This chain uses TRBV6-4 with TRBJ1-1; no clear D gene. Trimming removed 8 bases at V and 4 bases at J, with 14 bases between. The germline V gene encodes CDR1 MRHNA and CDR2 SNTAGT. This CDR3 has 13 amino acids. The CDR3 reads CASSQAFGTEAFF. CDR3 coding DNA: TGTGCCAGCTCACAAGCGTTCGGCACTGAAGCTTTCTTT.

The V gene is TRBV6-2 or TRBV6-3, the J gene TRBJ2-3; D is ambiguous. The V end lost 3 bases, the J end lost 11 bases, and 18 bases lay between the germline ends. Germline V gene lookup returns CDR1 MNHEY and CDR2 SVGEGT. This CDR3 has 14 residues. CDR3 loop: CASSYDNLRNRQYF. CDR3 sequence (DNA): TGTGCCAGCAGTTATGACAACCTACGGAATAGGCAGTATTTT.

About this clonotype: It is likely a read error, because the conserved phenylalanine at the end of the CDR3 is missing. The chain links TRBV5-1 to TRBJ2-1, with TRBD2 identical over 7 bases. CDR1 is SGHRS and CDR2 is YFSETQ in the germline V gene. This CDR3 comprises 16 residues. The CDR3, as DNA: TGCGCAAGCAGCGGAGGGACTACCCCTTCCTACAATGAGCAGTTCCTC. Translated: CASSGGTTPSYNEQFL.

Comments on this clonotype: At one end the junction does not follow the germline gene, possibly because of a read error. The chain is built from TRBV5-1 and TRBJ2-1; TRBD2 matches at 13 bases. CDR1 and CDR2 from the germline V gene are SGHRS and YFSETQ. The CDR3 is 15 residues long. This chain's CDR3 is CASSAGLAGNNEQLF. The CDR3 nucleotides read TGCGCCAGCAGCGCGGGACTAGCGGGGAACAATGAACAGCTCTTC.

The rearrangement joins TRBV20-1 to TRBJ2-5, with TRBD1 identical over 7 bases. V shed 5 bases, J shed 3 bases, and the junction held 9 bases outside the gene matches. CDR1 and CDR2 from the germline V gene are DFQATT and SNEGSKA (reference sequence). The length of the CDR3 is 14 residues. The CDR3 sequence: CSAGEGRGKETQYF. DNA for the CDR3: TGCAGTGCTGGGGAAGGCAGGGGGAAAGAGACCCAGTACTTC.

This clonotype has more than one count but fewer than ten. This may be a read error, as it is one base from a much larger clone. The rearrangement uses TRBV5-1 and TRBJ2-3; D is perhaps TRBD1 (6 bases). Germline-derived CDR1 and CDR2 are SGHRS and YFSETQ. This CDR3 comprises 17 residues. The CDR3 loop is CARSFRGSGTSTDTQYF. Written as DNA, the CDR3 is TGCGCCCGCAGCTTTAGGGGGAGCGGAACTAGCACAGATACGCAGTATTTT.

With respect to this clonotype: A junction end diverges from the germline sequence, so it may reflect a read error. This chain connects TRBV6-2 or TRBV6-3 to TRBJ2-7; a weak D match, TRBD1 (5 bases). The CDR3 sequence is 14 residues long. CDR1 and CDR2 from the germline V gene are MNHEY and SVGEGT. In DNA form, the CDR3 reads TGTGTCAGCACCCCTGAGGACATGGTCTACGAGCAGTACTTC. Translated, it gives CVSTPEDMVYEQYF.

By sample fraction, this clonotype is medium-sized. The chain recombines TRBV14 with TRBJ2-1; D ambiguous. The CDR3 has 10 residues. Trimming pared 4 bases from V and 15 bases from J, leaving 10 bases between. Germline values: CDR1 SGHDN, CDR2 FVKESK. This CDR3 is CASSRPTAFF. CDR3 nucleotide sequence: TGTGCCAGCAGCCGGCCGACGGCGTTCTTC.

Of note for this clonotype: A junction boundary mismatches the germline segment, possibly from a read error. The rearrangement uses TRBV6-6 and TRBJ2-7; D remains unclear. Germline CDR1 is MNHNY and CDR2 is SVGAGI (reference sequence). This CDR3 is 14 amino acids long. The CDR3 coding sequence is TGTTCCAGCAGTACGACATGGTCGATGGGGGAGCAGTACTTC. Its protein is CSSSTTWSMGEQYF.

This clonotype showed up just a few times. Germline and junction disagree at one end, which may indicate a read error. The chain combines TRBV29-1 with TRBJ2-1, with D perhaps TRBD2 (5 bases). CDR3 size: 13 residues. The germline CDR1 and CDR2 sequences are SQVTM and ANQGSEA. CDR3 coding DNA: TGTAGCGTTGTAATGGACCTTTACAATGAGCAGCTCTTC. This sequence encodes CSVVMDLYNEQLF.

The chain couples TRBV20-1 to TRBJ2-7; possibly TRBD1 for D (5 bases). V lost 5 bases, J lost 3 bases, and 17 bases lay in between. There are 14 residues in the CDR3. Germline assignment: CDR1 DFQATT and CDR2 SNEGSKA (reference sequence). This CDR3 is CSAGSSDNYYEQYF. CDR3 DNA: TGCAGTGCTGGGTCGTCGGACAATTACTACGAGCAGTACTTC.

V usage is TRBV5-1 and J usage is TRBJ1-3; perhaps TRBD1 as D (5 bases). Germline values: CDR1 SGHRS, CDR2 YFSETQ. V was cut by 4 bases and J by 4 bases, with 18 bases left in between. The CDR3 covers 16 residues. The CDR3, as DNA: TGCGCCAGCAGCCCCGGGACCCTGGACATCGGAAACACCATATATTTT. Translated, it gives CASSPGTLDIGNTIYF.

The CDR3 spells CSASTSMTGTPYEQYF. The CDR3 nucleotides are TGCAGCGCCTCGACATCTATGACCGGCACTCCCTACGAGCAGTACTTC. The chain recombines TRBV29-1 with TRBJ2-7; unclear D gene. Germline assignment: CDR1 SQVTM and CDR2 ANQGSEA. Trimming took off 7 bases at V and 2 bases at J, with 24 bases between the two ends. This CDR3 has 16 residues.

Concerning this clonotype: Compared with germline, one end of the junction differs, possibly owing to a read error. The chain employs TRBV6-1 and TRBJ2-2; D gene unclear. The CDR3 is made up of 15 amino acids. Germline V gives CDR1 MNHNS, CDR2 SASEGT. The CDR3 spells CASSEAGRDTVELFF. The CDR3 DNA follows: TGTGCCAGCAGTGAAGCTGGTAGAGATACCGTGGAGCTGTTTTTT.

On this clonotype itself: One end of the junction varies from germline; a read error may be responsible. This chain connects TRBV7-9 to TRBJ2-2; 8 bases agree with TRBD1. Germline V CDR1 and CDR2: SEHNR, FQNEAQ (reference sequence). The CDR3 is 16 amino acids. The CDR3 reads CANSLDRGRGTGELFF. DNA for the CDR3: TGTGCCAACAGCCTTGACAGGGGACGGGGCACCGGGGAGCTGTTTTTT.

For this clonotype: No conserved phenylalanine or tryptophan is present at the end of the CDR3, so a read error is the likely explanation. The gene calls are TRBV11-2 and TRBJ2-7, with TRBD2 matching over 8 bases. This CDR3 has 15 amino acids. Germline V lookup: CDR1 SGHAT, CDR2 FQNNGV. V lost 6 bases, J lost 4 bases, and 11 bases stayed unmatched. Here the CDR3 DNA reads TGTGCCAGCAGTCCCCGGACTAGCTCCTCATACGAGCAGTACTTA. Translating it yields CASSPRTSSSYEQYL.

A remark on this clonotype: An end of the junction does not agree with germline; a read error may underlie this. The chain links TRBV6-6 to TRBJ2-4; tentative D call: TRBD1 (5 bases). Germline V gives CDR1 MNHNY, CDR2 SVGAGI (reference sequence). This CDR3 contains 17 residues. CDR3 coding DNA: TGTGCCAGCAGTTACACGACGTCAGGGATCGCCAAAAACATTCAATACTTC. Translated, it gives CASSYTTSGIAKNIQYF.

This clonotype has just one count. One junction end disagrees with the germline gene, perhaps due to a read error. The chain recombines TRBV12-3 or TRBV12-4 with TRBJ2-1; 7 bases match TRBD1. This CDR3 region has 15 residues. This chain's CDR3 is CTSRGSGQPYNEQFF. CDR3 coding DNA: TGTACCAGCAGGGGGTCAGGACAGCCATACAATGAGCAGTTCTTC.

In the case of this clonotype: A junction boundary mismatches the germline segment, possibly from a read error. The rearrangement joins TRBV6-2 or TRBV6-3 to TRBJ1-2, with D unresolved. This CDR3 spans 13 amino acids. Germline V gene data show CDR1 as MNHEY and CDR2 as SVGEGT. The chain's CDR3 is CASSPRIGYGYAF. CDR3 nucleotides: TGTGCCAGCAGCCCCCGGATCGGCTATGGCTACGCCTTC.

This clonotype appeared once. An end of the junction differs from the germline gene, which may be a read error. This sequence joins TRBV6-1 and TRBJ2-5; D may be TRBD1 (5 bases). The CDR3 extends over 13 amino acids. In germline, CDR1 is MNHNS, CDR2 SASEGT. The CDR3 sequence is CASSVRGVETHYF. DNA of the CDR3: TGTGCCAGCAGTGTAAGGGGTGTAGAGACCCACTACTTC.

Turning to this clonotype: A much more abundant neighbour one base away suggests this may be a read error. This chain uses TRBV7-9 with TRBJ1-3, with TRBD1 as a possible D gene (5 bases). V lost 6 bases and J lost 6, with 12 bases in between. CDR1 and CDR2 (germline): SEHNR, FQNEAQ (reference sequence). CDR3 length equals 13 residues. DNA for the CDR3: TGTGCCAGCAGTATGGGGGACGAAAACACCATATATTTT. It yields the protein CASSMGDENTIYF.

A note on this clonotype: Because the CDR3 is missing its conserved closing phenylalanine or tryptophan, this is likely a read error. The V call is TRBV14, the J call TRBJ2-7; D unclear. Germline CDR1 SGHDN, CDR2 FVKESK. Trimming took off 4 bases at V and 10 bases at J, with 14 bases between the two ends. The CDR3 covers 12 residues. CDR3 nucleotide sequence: TGTGCCAGCAGCCGCTCTATGGGTTCACAGTACTTA. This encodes CASSRSMGSQYL.

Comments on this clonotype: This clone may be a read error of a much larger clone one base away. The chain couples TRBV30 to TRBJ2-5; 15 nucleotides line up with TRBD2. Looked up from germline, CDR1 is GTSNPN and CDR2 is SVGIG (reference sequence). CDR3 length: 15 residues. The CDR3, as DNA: TGTGTCTGGGGACTAGCGGGAGGATTGCGAGAGACCCAGTACTTC. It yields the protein CVWGLAGGLRETQYF.

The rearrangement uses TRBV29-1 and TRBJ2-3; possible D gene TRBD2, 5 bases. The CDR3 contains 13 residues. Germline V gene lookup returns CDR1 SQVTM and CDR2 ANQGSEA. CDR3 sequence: CIVRDPSTDTQYF. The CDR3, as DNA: TGCATTGTTCGGGATCCTAGCACAGATACGCAGTATTTT.